The rows below give T cell receptor beta chains drawn from one sample of a study of blood T cell repertoires in COVID-19. Data came from immunoSEQ multiplex PCR; TCRdb stores just in-frame clones and leaves some out. This table has some 260,000 clones, nearly 90% appearing once. The sequenced sample was peripheral blood. These receptors were obtained from a woman aged 25-40 years with acute or convalescent COVID-19. The CDR3 runs from the conserved cysteine through the conserved F or W. A D gene is named only where the DNA matches it firmly. Part of the rows lack a size; the others show once, few, many or a class for expanded clones.

D | J | size | length | V | DNA | CDR3
TRBD1 | TRBJ1-1 | - | 15 | TRBV18 | TGTGCCAGCTCACCACTAGACAGGGGGAACACTGAAGCTTTCTTT | CASSPLDRGNTEAFF
TRBD1 | TRBJ1-5 | once | 15 | TRBV6-5 | TGTGCCAGCAGTTCCGACAGGGGTAATAATCAGCCCCAGCATTTT | CASSSDRGNNQPQHF
- | TRBJ2-1 | - | 18 | TRBV5-4 | TGTGCCAGCAGCTTGGGTTTAAGCCATCGCGGGAACATCAATGAGCAGTTCTTC | CASSLGLSHRGNINEQFF
- | TRBJ2-7 | - | 14 | TRBV27 | TGTGCCAGCAGTTTATCCAGGGGAACCTACGAGCAGTACTTC | CASSLSRGTYEQYF
TRBD1 | TRBJ1-1 | - | 15 | TRBV19 | TGTGCCAGTAGTTTACGGGACAGGAGGAACACTGAAGCTTTCTTT | CASSLRDRRNTEAFF
- | TRBJ2-7 | - | 11 | TRBV29-1 | TGCAGCGTAGTCAGGGCGCGGGAGCAGTACTTC | CSVVRAREQYF
- | TRBJ1-1 | - | 16 | TRBV27 | TGTGCCAGCACCGAAAGGGCACAGGGAATGGGAACTGAAGCTTTCTTT | CASTERAQGMGTEAFF
TRBD1 | TRBJ2-2 | - | 13 | TRBV28 | TGTGCCAGCAGTCCAGGGGGCACCGGGGAGCTGTTTTTT | CASSPGGTGELFF
TRBD2 | TRBJ2-1 | - | 18 | TRBV7-2 | TGTGCCAGCAGCTTATATTCTAGCGGGAGGGCGTCCTACAATGAGCAGTTCTTC | CASSLYSSGRASYNEQFF
- | TRBJ2-7 | - | 13 | TRBV7-7 | TGTGCCAGCAGCTTGGGCGTGGGGGGCGAGCAGTACTTC | CASSLGVGGEQYF
- | TRBJ1-3 | - | 14 | TRBV30 | TGTGCCTGGAGTGGCGGGTCGGCTGGAAACACCATATATTTT | CAWSGGSAGNTIYF
TRBD2 | TRBJ2-3 | - | 16 | TRBV5-4 | TGTGCCAGCAGCCTTAATGCGGGGGGAAGAGGAGATACGCAGTATTTT | CASSLNAGGRGDTQYF
- | TRBJ1-2 | - | 14 | TRBV25-1 | TGTGCCAGCAGTGAATACACAGTGAACTATGGCTACACCTTC | CASSEYTVNYGYTF
TRBD1 | TRBJ2-7 | - | 15 | TRBV5-4 | TGTGCCAGCAGCTTGGGAGGACAGGCCGACTACGAGCAGTACTTC | CASSLGGQADYEQYF
- | TRBJ2-2 | - | 15 | TRBV19 | TGTGCCAGTAGTATAAAGACAATTAACACCGGGGAGCTGTTTTTT | CASSIKTINTGELFF
TRBD2 | TRBJ2-7 | - | 17 | TRBV6-2/TRBV6-3 | TGTGCCAGCAGTTCAAGGACTAGCGGGAAACGGTTCCACGAACAGTACTTC | CASSSRTSGKRFHEQYF
- | TRBJ1-5 | once | 14 | TRBV24-1 | TGTGCCACCAGTGATCACACCCGCAATCAGCCCCAGCATTTT | CATSDHTRNQPQHF
TRBD1 | TRBJ1-4 | - | 15 | TRBV5-4 | TGTGCCAGCAGCTGGCGGACAGGGGGAGTAGAAAAACTGTTTTTT | CASSWRTGGVEKLFF
- | TRBJ1-4 | few | 14 | TRBV5-5 | TGTGCCAGCAGCTCAAAGGGGTTCGGTGAAAAACTGTTTTTT | CASSSKGFGEKLFF
- | TRBJ1-2 | - | 14 | TRBV6-5 | TGTGCCAGCACTCTTTGGGGGCAGGGCTATGGCTACATCTTC | CASTLWGQGYGYIF
- | TRBJ2-7 | - | 12 | TRBV15 | TGTGCCACCCTACCCATCTCCTACGAGCAGTACTTC | CATLPISYEQYF
- | TRBJ1-3 | - | 14 | TRBV19 | TGTGCCAGTAGTATCGGGGGTTCTGGAAACACCATATATTTT | CASSIGGSGNTIYF
TRBD1 | TRBJ1-5 | - | 15 | TRBV7-8 | TGTGCCAGCAGCTTACCCGGGACAGGCGTTCAGCCCCAGCATTTT | CASSLPGTGVQPQHF
TRBD1 | TRBJ2-4 | - | 13 | TRBV19 | TGTGCCAGTACTCCACAGGGGGCAAACATTCAGTACTTC | CASTPQGANIQYF
TRBD1 | TRBJ1-5 | - | 15 | TRBV6-5 | TGTGCCAGCAGTTACGGACAGGGGGGGAATCAGCCCCAGCATTTT | CASSYGQGGNQPQHF
- | TRBJ1-3 | - | 15 | TRBV15 | TGTGCCACCAGCAGAGAGGGCCACTCTGGAAACACCATATATTTT | CATSREGHSGNTIYF
- | TRBJ1-2 | - | 14 | TRBV3-1/TRBV3-2 | TGTGCCAGCAGCCAAGGTGTTTCGGGGGTGGGCTACACCTTC | CASSQGVSGVGYTF
TRBD2 | TRBJ2-5 | - | 16 | TRBV11-2 | TGTGCCAGCAGCTTATCCCCTAGCGGAGGGCAAGAGACCCAGTACTTC | CASSLSPSGGQETQYF
TRBD2 | TRBJ2-5 | - | 16 | TRBV7-7 | TGTGCCAGCAGCTTGAGTGCTAGCGGGAGTAGAGAGACCCAGTACTTC | CASSLSASGSRETQYF
- | TRBJ1-5 | - | 16 | TRBV2 | TGTGCCAGCAGTGAACATCGCGTATATAGCAATCAGCCCCAGCATTTT | CASSEHRVYSNQPQHF
TRBD1 | TRBJ1-6 | - | 14 | TRBV3-1/TRBV3-2 | TGTGCCAGCACCAGACAGGGGCGGGATTCACCCCTCCACTTT | CASTRQGRDSPLHF
- | TRBJ2-1 | once | 12 | TRBV12-3/TRBV12-4 | TGTGCCAGCAGTTTGCAGTACAATGAGCAGTTCTTC | CASSLQYNEQFF
TRBD1 | TRBJ2-7 | few | 13 | TRBV27 | TGTGCCAGCAGTTGGACAGGGATGCGGGAGCAGTACTTC | CASSWTGMREQYF
- | TRBJ2-4 | - | 15 | TRBV4-3 | TGCGCCAGCAGCCAAGATCGCCAGGGACTCAACATTCAGTACTTC | CASSQDRQGLNIQYF
- | TRBJ1-6 | - | 16 | TRBV2 | TGTGCCAGCAGGCGGACAGATAGCTCCTATAATTCACCCCTCCACTTT | CASRRTDSSYNSPLHF
TRBD2 | TRBJ2-1 | - | 16 | TRBV5-4 | TGTGCCAGCAGCCGAACGGGGACTAGCGGCTACAATGAGCAGTTCTTC | CASSRTGTSGYNEQFF
TRBD1 | TRBJ2-7 | few | 14 | TRBV27 | TGTGCCAGCAGTTGGGGACAGGGGGCCTACGAGCAGTACTTC | CASSWGQGAYEQYF
- | TRBJ1-5 | - | 15 | TRBV7-2 | TGTGCCAGCAGCTTAGACGGGGGGGCTGATCAGCCCCAGCATTTT | CASSLDGGADQPQHF
- | TRBJ1-2 | - | 14 | TRBV5-1 | TGCGCCAGCAGCTTTCCCGGGGATGTAGATGGCTACACCTTC | CASSFPGDVDGYTF
TRBD2 | TRBJ2-3 | once | 15 | TRBV30 | TGTGCCTGGAGTGGCGGACTAGGAGGGACAGATACGCAGTATTTT | CAWSGGLGGTDTQYF
TRBD2 | TRBJ2-1 | - | 15 | TRBV7-2 | TGTGCCAGCAGGGGGGGACTACTCTCCTACAATGAGCAGTTCTTC | CASRGGLLSYNEQFF
- | TRBJ2-1 | - | 12 | TRBV29-1 | TGCAGCGTCCAGGCGTCCTACAATGAGCAGTTCTTC | CSVQASYNEQFF
TRBD2 | TRBJ2-1 | - | 15 | TRBV7-2 | TGTGCCAGCAGCTTAAAGGCCCGGGGGAGGGGTGAGCAGTTCTTC | CASSLKARGRGEQFF
TRBD1 | TRBJ2-1 | - | 15 | TRBV7-3 | TGTGCCAGCAGCTTGATGACAGGGGAAATCAATGAGCAGTTCTTC | CASSLMTGEINEQFF
- | TRBJ1-2 | few | 15 | TRBV10-3 | TGTGCCATCAGTGAGTCTGGCAGGGAGGAGAGTGGCTACACCTTC | CAISESGREESGYTF
- | TRBJ1-1 | - | 14 | TRBV18 | TGTGCCAGCTCACTGGACAAGATGAACACTGAAGCTTTCTTT | CASSLDKMNTEAFF
- | TRBJ1-3 | - | 16 | TRBV5-1 | TGCGCCAGCAGCACAGGCCCCGCGGGGTTTGGAAACACCATATATTTT | CASSTGPAGFGNTIYF
- | TRBJ2-3 | - | 15 | TRBV7-9 | TGTGCCAGCAGCGTGGTGTCCCTTTCACGGGATACGCAGTATTTT | CASSVVSLSRDTQYF